Listed below are T cell receptor beta chains from one sample, sequenced in a study of CD8 T cells in ankylosing spondylitis. Each CDR3 protein gets one entry after TCRdb re-called the 5' RACE reads with MiXCR. The data contain roughly 230,000 distinct CDR3 sequences, more than 9% of them seen just once; the ten biggest clones take up approximately 2.5%. The sample taken for sequencing was blood, either unsorted or a sorted T cell fraction (not recorded which). The receptors were gathered from a male donor with ankylosing spondylitis or in good health (not recorded which). Each CDR3 is given without its conserved first and last residue.

J gene | V gene | CDR3 protein
TRBJ2-7 | TRBV20-1 | SQQGPSSYEQY
TRBJ1-1 | TRBV24-1 | ATSDLPGSPSTEAF
TRBJ2-7 | TRBV6-5 | ASSYGPLYEQY
TRBJ2-7 | TRBV11-2 | ANSLGRSPGHSYEQY
TRBJ2-7 | TRBV29-1 | SVEDGTHASHEQY
TRBJ2-4 | TRBV4-2 | ASSQEGPLQY
TRBJ1-5 | TRBV3-1 | ASSQGVDQPQH
TRBJ1-2 | TRBV10-3 | AINFSGANGYT
TRBJ2-1 | TRBV5-1 | ASSSGLAHNEQF
TRBJ1-1 | TRBV29-1 | SLPGTEAF
TRBJ2-5 | TRBV13 | ASSSWDREGQETQY
TRBJ2-2 | TRBV6-5 | ASSFPGLTGELF
TRBJ1-5 | TRBV18 | ASSRNAADQPQH
TRBJ2-1 | TRBV5-4 | ASSLVGQGSML
TRBJ1-2 | TRBV6-1 | ASRTGAIQVGYT
TRBJ2-2 | TRBV7-8 | ASRIYLTEYGAGELF
TRBJ2-4 | TRBV18 | ASSPVFGNLAKNIQY
TRBJ1-2 | TRBV5-1 | ASSGTGTELGGYT
TRBJ2-1 | TRBV5-1 | ASSLEVPSGRPQEF
TRBJ1-1 | TRBV18 | ASSRDRGLNTEAF
TRBJ2-7 | TRBV30 | AWSGSGYEQY
TRBJ1-2 | TRBV6-4 | ASELNRGENYGYT
TRBJ1-1 | TRBV6-1 | ASSELVNTEAF
TRBJ2-5 | TRBV4-1 | ASSHRTSGWEEETQY
TRBJ2-5 | TRBV5-1 | ASSLDPVVGAQETQY
TRBJ2-2 | TRBV5-1 | ASSLVGGATGELF
TRBJ2-5 | TRBV12-3/TRBV12-4 | ASSLGLAADQETQY
TRBJ2-7 | TRBV7-9 | ASSPGGTSGSYEQY
TRBJ1-5 | TRBV21-1 | ASRRQGASRWPQH
TRBJ2-7 | TRBV5-4 | ASSLGTERSYEQY
TRBJ2-2 | TRBV19 | AIQSGSGELF
TRBJ1-5 | TRBV5-8 | ASSLVGRGNQPQH
TRBJ2-2 | TRBV6-1 | ASSPRIYNTGELF
TRBJ1-4 | TRBV9 | ASSASPTTNEKLF
TRBJ1-4 | TRBV20-1 | SAHRGREKLF
TRBJ2-3 | TRBV6-1 | ASRGALSTDTQY
TRBJ2-3 | TRBV20-1 | SAPSSPDTQY
TRBJ1-2 | TRBV7-2 | ASSPSGPVYGYT
TRBJ2-3 | TRBV7-2 | ASSSRRSSDTQY
TRBJ2-3 | TRBV5-1 | ASSLGSSTYTDTQY
TRBJ1-1 | TRBV20-1 | STKERDTEAF
TRBJ2-7 | TRBV5-1 | ASSSGTGEDEQY
TRBJ1-1 | TRBV2 | ASDSDGGTEAF
TRBJ2-3 | TRBV7-6 | ASSPRQGRSTDTQY
TRBJ2-3 | TRBV5-1 | ASSFGLAGASTDTQY
TRBJ2-7 | TRBV19 | ASSMGAGDYEQY
TRBJ1-5 | TRBV5-6 | ASSLGTDNSNQPQH
TRBJ1-3 | TRBV5-5 | ASSPGQDGNTIY
TRBJ2-3 | TRBV20-1 | SATTDSDLTDTQY
TRBJ2-7 | TRBV5-5 | ASRRIGTGGAHEQY
TRBJ1-1 | TRBV5-5 | ASSLSPLGKNTEAF
TRBJ2-7 | TRBV15 | ATSSRGRGIPYEQY
TRBJ2-1 | TRBV6-5 | ASSYGGANEQF
TRBJ2-1 | TRBV6-4 | ASSQLEGLGFNEQF